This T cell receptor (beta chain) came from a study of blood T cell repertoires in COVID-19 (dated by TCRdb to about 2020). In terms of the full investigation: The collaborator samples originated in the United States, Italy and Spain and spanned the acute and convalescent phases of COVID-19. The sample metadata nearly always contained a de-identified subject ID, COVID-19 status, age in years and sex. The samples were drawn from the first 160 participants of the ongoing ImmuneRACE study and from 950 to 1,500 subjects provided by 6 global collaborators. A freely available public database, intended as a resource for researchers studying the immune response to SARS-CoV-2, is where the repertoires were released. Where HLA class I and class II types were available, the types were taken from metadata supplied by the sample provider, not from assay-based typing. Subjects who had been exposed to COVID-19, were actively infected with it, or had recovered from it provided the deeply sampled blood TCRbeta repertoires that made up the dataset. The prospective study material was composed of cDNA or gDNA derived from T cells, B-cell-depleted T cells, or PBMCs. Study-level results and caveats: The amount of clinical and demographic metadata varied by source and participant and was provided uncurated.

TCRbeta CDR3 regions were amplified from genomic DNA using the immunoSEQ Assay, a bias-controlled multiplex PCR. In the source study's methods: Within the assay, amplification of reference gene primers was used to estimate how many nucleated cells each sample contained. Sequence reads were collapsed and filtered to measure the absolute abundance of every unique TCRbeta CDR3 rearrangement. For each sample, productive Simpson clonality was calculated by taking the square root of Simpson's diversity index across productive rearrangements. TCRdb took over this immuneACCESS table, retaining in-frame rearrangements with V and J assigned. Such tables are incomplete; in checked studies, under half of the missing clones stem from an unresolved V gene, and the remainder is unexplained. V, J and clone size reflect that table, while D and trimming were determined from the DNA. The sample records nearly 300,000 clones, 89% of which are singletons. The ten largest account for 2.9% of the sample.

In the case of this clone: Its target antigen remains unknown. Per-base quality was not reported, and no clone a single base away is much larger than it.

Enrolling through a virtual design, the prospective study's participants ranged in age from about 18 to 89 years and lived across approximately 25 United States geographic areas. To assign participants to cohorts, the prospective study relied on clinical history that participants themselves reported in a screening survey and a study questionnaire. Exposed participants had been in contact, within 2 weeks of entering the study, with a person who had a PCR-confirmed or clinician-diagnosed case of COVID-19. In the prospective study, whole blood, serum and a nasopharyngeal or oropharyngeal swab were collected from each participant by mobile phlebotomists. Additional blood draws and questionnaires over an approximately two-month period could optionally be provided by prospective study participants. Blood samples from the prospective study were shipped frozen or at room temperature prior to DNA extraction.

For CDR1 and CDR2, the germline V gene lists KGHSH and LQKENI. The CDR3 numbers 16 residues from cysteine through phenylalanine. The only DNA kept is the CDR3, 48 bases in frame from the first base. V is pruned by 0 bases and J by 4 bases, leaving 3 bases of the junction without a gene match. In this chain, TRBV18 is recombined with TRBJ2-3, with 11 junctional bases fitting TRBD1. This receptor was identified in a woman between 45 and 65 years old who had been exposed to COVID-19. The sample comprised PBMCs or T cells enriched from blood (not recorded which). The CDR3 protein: CASSPPGTGGSDTQYF. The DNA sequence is TGTGCCAGCTCACCACCCGGGACAGGGGGTTCAGATACGCAGTATTTT.